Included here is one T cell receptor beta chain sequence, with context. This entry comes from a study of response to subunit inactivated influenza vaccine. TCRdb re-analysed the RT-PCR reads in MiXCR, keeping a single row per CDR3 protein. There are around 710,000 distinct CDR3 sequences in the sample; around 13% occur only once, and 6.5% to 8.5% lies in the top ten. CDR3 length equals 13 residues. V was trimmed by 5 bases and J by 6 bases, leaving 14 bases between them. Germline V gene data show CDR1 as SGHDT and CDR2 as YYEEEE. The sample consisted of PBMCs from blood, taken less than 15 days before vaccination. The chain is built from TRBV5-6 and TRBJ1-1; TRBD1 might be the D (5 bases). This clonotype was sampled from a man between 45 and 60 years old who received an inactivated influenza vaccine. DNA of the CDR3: TGTGCCAGCAGGGACACCTTAGGCGCTGAAGCTTTCTTT. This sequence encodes CASRDTLGAEAFF. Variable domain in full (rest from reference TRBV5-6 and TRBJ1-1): DAGVTQSPTHLIKTRGQQVTLRCSPKSGHDTVSWYQQALGQGPQFIFQYYEEEERQRGNFPDRFSGHQFPNYSSELNVNALLLGDSALYLCASRDTLGAEAFFGQGTRLTVV.